Below, one TCR beta chain is given with its context. Its antigen specificity is not known. The input lacks base qualities; no much larger clone sits a single base away. The sample is drawn from a study of blood T cell repertoires in COVID-19 (dated by TCRdb to about 2020). Describing the broader study: Collaborator samples came from the United States, Italy and Spain and covered acute and convalescent phases of COVID-19. The material from the prospective study consisted of cDNA or gDNA derived from T cells, B-cell-depleted T cells, or PBMCs. The samples were drawn from two sources: the first 160 participants of the ongoing ImmuneRACE study, and over 950 subjects contributed by 6 global collaborators. Where available, HLA class I and class II types were obtained from metadata supplied by the sample provider rather than from assay-based typing. A de-identified subject ID, COVID-19 status, age in years and sex were almost always included in the sample metadata. Subjects who had been exposed to COVID-19, were actively infected with it, or had recovered from it provided the deeply sampled blood TCRbeta repertoires that made up the dataset. The repertoires were released in a freely available public database meant as a resource for research on the immune response to SARS-CoV-2.

The collaborating institutions used their own protocols to collect whole blood in K2EDTA tubes. For TCRbeta analysis, collaborators shipped samples in one of three forms: frozen whole blood, isolated PBMCs, or DNA extracted from either of those sample types. TCRbeta CDR3 regions were amplified from genomic DNA using the immunoSEQ Assay, a bias-controlled multiplex PCR. The original methods were these. The number of nucleated cells in each sample was estimated from the amplification of reference gene primers within the assay. To quantify the absolute abundance of each unique TCRbeta CDR3 rearrangement, sequence reads were collapsed and filtered. Productive Simpson clonality was computed per sample as the square root of Simpson's diversity index over productive rearrangements. In its TCRdb copy, this immuneACCESS table keeps in-frame sequences only and misses some clones. Where compared with another copy, unresolved V genes explain less than half of these, and the others have no known cause. V and J calls and clone size are as listed in that table; D and trimming were resolved from the DNA. In all, the sample holds roughly 120,000 clones, and roughly four fifths of those were seen once. Roughly 7.9% of the sample is taken by the ten largest.

Here is what the overall study found, with its caveats: Clinical and demographic metadata were provided uncurated, with the amount varying by source and participant.

From the cysteine through the phenylalanine, the CDR3 covers 13 amino acids. Left in the record is the CDR3 DNA by itself, 39 bases read in frame from the first base. Taken from the germline V gene (reference sequence), the CDR1 and CDR2 loops are SEHNR and FQNEAQ. V gives up 10 bases and J gives up 2 bases, and the segment between their germline ends measures 13 bases. The sample comprised peripheral blood. This sequence uses TRBV7-9 and TRBJ2-3; possibly the D gene is TRBD2, per 6 matching bases. The TCR comes from a human donor in a cohort sampled during active COVID-19. CDR3 region: CAISSAYTDTQYF. The nucleotides are TGTGCCATCTCTAGCGCCTACACAGATACGCAGTATTTT.